A selection of T cell receptor beta chains follows, all from one sample in a study of cytotoxic CD8 clonotypes in ibrutinib-treated CLL. Repertoires were generated with immunoSEQ multiplex PCR, while TCRdb's copy carries only in-frame clones and drops some. The top ten hold approximately 11% of the sample, which has about 140,000 clones, roughly 90% seen once. The source material was PBMCs, sampled after 12 months of ibrutinib treatment. These receptors were obtained from a human donor with chronic lymphocytic leukemia. Both conserved end residues are part of each CDR3. The order of the fields is J gene, clone size, CDR3 length, D gene, V gene, CDR3 DNA, CDR3 protein. The D gene is left open where the match is weak. Clone size is not always given. Where it is, it says once, few, many or a class for expanded clones.

J: TRBJ2-3
size: NA
length: 15
D: TRBD2
V: TRBV27
DNA: TGTGCCACATATTCTAGCGGGAGGGGGACAGATACGCAGTATTTT
CDR3: CATYSSGRGTDTQYF

J: TRBJ1-2
size: NA
length: 20
D: TRBD1
V: TRBV18
DNA: TGTGCCAGCTCACCACCGTTTCAACTGGGACAGCTCCTGGGCTATTTCGGCTACACCTTC
CDR3: CASSPPFQLGQLLGYFGYTF

J: TRBJ2-1
size: once
length: 14
D: TRBD2
V: TRBV28
DNA: TGTGCCAACAGCGGGAGGGCCCCCTACAATGAGCAGTTCTTC
CDR3: CANSGRAPYNEQFF

J: TRBJ2-7
size: NA
length: 15
D: NA
V: TRBV28
DNA: TGTGCCAGCAGTTTAATGAGTTTGCGGACCTACGAGCAGTACTTC
CDR3: CASSLMSLRTYEQYF

J: TRBJ2-1
size: NA
length: 11
D: NA
V: TRBV29-1
DNA: TGCAGCGCCGCATCGGGGGCTGAGCAGTTCTTC
CDR3: CSAASGAEQFF

J: TRBJ1-3
size: few
length: 13
D: NA
V: TRBV29-1
DNA: TGCAGCGTTGAATCATTTGAAAAGAACACCATATATTTT
CDR3: CSVESFEKNTIYF

J: TRBJ2-7
size: NA
length: 14
D: TRBD2
V: TRBV2
DNA: TGTGCCCTTTACCCAGCGGGAGACTTCTACGAGCAGTACTTC
CDR3: CALYPAGDFYEQYF

J: TRBJ2-5
size: NA
length: 16
D: TRBD2
V: TRBV12-5
DNA: TGTGCTAGTGGACTAACTCTAGCGGGAGTAAGAGAGACCCAGTACTTC
CDR3: CASGLTLAGVRETQYF

J: TRBJ2-2
size: NA
length: 14
D: NA
V: TRBV2
DNA: TGTGCCAGCAGTTCGGAGGCGAGGGGCGGGGAGCTGTTTTTT
CDR3: CASSSEARGGELFF

J: TRBJ1-3
size: NA
length: 16
D: NA
V: TRBV18
DNA: TGTGCCAGCTCTACAGGAACCCAGGGTGCTGGAAACACCATATATTTT
CDR3: CASSTGTQGAGNTIYF

J: TRBJ2-7
size: NA
length: 13
D: NA
V: TRBV27
DNA: TGTGCCAGCGGGCTCCTCCGGGGGTACGAGCAGTACTTC
CDR3: CASGLLRGYEQYF

J: TRBJ2-4
size: NA
length: 15
D: NA
V: TRBV10-1
DNA: TGCGCCAGCAGTGACCCAGGGCCTGCCAAAAACATTCAGTACTTC
CDR3: CASSDPGPAKNIQYF

J: TRBJ2-4
size: NA
length: 13
D: TRBD1
V: TRBV29-1
DNA: TGCAGCGTTGGAAACAGGGGGAAGAACATTCAGTACTTC
CDR3: CSVGNRGKNIQYF

J: TRBJ1-4
size: NA
length: 15
D: TRBD1
V: TRBV7-9
DNA: TGTGCCAGCAGCCGCGGACAGGGTTTAATTGAAAAACTGTTTTTT
CDR3: CASSRGQGLIEKLFF

J: TRBJ2-1
size: NA
length: 16
D: TRBD2
V: TRBV6-6
DNA: TGTGCCAGCAGTTACCCCCCGGGAGGGGGTTACAATGAGCAGTTCTTC
CDR3: CASSYPPGGGYNEQFF

J: TRBJ2-7
size: NA
length: 16
D: NA
V: TRBV5-3
DNA: TGTGCCAGAAGCTGGAACTCGGGACGGGGCCTATACGAGCAGTACTTC
CDR3: CARSWNSGRGLYEQYF

J: TRBJ1-3
size: NA
length: 14
D: NA
V: TRBV6-6
DNA: TGTGCCAGCAGCTCCCTTTACTCTGGAAACACCATATATTTT
CDR3: CASSSLYSGNTIYF

J: TRBJ1-1
size: NA
length: 13
D: NA
V: TRBV7-9
DNA: TGTGCCAGCAGCTTAATGGGGAACACTGAAGCTTTCTTT
CDR3: CASSLMGNTEAFF

J: TRBJ1-5
size: NA
length: 12
D: NA
V: TRBV5-4
DNA: TGTGCCAGCAGCAGCCCAGATCAGCCCCAGCATTTT
CDR3: CASSSPDQPQHF

J: TRBJ1-4
size: NA
length: 15
D: NA
V: TRBV7-8
DNA: TGTGCCAGCAGCTCCTTGGAACCCGGCAATGAAAAACTGTTTTTT
CDR3: CASSSLEPGNEKLFF

J: TRBJ2-5
size: NA
length: 12
D: NA
V: TRBV18
DNA: TGTGCCAGCTCACCCGGGGGAGAGACCCAGTACTTC
CDR3: CASSPGGETQYF

J: TRBJ2-1
size: NA
length: 15
D: TRBD2
V: TRBV7-2
DNA: TGTGCCAGCAGCTCCGTCTATAGCGGGAGACGAGAGCAGTTCTTC
CDR3: CASSSVYSGRREQFF

J: TRBJ1-6
size: once
length: 20
D: NA
V: TRBV30
DNA: TGTGCCTGGAGGAGTTCGCCGGGACTCCGGAATCGCTCCTATAATTCACCCCTCCACTTT
CDR3: CAWRSSPGLRNRSYNSPLHF

J: TRBJ2-5
size: NA
length: 10
D: NA
V: TRBV29-1
DNA: TGCAGCGTTGATAGTACGACCCAGTACTTC
CDR3: CSVDSTTQYF

J: TRBJ1-4
size: once
length: 14
D: TRBD1
V: TRBV7-8
DNA: TGTGCCAGCAGGGCGGGACAGGGGGAGGAAAAACTGTTTTTT
CDR3: CASRAGQGEEKLFF

J: TRBJ2-3
size: NA
length: 12
D: NA
V: TRBV7-2
DNA: TGTGCCAGCAGCTCACAGGGTGGGTCGCAGTATTTT
CDR3: CASSSQGGSQYF

J: TRBJ2-7
size: NA
length: 13
D: NA
V: TRBV27
DNA: TGTGCCAGCAGTAACCGAGCAGGCTACGAGCAGTACTTC
CDR3: CASSNRAGYEQYF

J: TRBJ2-3
size: NA
length: 14
D: NA
V: TRBV7-3
DNA: TGTGCCAGCAGCTTAACGGGGGGGCCAGATACGCAGTATTTT
CDR3: CASSLTGGPDTQYF

J: TRBJ2-2
size: NA
length: 12
D: TRBD1
V: TRBV28
DNA: TGTGCCGGAGCAGGGGGCACCGGGGAGCTGTTTTTT
CDR3: CAGAGGTGELFF